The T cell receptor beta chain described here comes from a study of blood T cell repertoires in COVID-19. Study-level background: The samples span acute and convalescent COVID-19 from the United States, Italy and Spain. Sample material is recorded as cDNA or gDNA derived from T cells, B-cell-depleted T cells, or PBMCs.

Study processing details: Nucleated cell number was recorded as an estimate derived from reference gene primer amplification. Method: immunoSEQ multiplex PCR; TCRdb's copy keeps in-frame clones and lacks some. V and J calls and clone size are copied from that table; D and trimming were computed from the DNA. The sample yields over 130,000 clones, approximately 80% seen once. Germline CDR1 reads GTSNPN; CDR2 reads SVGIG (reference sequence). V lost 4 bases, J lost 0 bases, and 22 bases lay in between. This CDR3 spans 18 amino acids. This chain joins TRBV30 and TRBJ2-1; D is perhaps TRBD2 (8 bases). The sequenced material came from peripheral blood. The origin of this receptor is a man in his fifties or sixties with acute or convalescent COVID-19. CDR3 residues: CAWKAGDRQLSSYNEQFF. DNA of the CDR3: TGTGCCTGGAAAGCGGGGGACAGACAACTCAGCTCCTACAATGAGCAGTTCTTC.